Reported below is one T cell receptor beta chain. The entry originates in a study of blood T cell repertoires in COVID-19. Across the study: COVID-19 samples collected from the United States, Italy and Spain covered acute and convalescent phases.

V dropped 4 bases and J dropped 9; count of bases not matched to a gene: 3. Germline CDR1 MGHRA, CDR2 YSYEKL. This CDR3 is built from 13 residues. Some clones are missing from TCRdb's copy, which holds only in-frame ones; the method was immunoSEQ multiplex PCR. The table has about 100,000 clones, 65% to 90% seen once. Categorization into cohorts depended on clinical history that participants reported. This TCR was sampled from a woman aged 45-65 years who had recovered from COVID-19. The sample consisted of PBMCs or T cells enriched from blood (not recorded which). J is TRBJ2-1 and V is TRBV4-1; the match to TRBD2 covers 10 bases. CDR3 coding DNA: TGCGCCAGCAGCCCGGGACTAGCGTCTGAGCAGTTCTTC. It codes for CASSPGLASEQFF.